The 3 T cell receptor beta chains in this list originate from one sample, sequenced in a study of PD-1 blockade in mismatch repair-deficient tumors. Profiled with immunoSEQ multiplex PCR; TCRdb holds only in-frame clones, not every one. This table holds some 100,000 clones, 65% to 85% found once. The sample in question was peripheral blood, obtained approximately 8 months after starting pembrolizumab. Receptors were obtained from an adult with mismatch repair-deficient cancer.

This clone was counted a few times. The chain links TRBV2 to TRBJ1-1; 11 nucleotides agree with TRBD1. Germline CDR1 reads SNHLY; CDR2 reads FYNNEI. This CDR3 has 14 amino acids. Unmatched junction bases numbered 4, after V lost 5 bases and J lost 5 bases. The CDR3 sequence is CASSLDRGLTEAFF. The CDR3 DNA reads as TGTGCCAGCAGTCTGGACAGGGGGCTAACTGAAGCTTTCTTT.

The CDR3 sequence is CASSENPESSGNTIYF. CDR3 sequence (DNA): TGTGCCAGCAGTGAAAACCCCGAATCCTCTGGAAACACCATATATTTT. This sequence joins TRBV6-1 and TRBJ1-3; D remains unclear. The CDR3 is 16 residues long. Germline CDR1 and CDR2: MNHNS and SASEGT. Deletions cut 2 bases from V and 0 bases from J, with 11 bases between.

The chain is built from TRBV19 and TRBJ1-5, with 7 nucleotides matching TRBD1. The junction had 12 bases not matched to a gene; V was cut back by 7 bases and J by 3 bases. Germline CDR1 and CDR2: LNHDA and SQIVND (reference sequence). There are 16 residues in the CDR3. The CDR3 reads CASKRGWDRDNQPQHF. In nucleotides, the CDR3 is TGTGCCAGTAAACGTGGGTGGGACAGAGACAATCAGCCCCAGCATTTT.